The sequence of this T cell receptor (beta chain) was determined in a study of CD8+ T cells in alopecia areata. The CDR3 sequence is 16 residues long. Germline lookup yields CDR1 MNHEY and CDR2 SMNVEV (reference sequence). V dropped 3 bases and J dropped 8 bases, with 22 bases sitting between them. It was cDNA, reverse transcribed from extracted RNA, that served as the sequencing template. Measured with immunoSEQ multiplex PCR; TCRdb has only the in-frame clones, and not every one. The sample lists around 290,000 clones; roughly 64% were seen once. The treatment: oral pan-JAK inhibitor, 5-10 mg twice daily. Individuals with alopecia areata gave both lesional scalp punch biopsies and peripheral blood for collection. This clone was observed a few times.

The chain carries TRBV27 and TRBJ1-2, with D maybe TRBD1 (5 bases). This clonotype was sampled from a human donor with alopecia areata. The input for sequencing was CD4+ T cells sorted from blood, taken at week 24, from a patient treated with tofacitinib. The CDR3, as DNA: TGTGCCAGCAGTTTCCCCTGCAGGGCCCCCCGAGCCGGCTACACCTTC. It specifies CASSFPCRAPRAGYTF.